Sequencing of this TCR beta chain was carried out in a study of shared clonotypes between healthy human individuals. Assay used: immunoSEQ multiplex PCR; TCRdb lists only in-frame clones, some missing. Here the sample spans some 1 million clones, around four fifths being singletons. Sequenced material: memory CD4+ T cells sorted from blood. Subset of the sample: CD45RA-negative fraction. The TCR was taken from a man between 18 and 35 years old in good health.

The CDR3 coding sequence is TGTGCCAGCAGCTTAAACGTGATAGGCGAGCAGTTCTTC. This codes for CASSLNVIGEQFF. J is TRBJ2-1 and V is TRBV11-3, with D uncertain. CDR1 is SGHNT, CDR2 YENEEA, per germline. The CDR3 is made up of 13 amino acids. V lost 2 bases and J 10 bases, leaving 12 bases between the germline ends.